This is a list of T cell receptor beta chains from one sample in a study of T cell responses to AZD1222 COVID-19 vaccine. Here immunoSEQ multiplex PCR was the method, and the copy in TCRdb shows in-frame clones only, minus some. Seen here are 120,000 to 150,000 clones, around 88% observed once, and the top ten hold roughly 3.5%. Sequences were derived from peripheral blood, sampled on day 0 of MenACWY control vaccination. These receptors were obtained from an adult in good health. The CDR3 runs from the conserved cysteine through the conserved F or W. The order of the fields is V gene, J gene, CDR3 protein.

V: TRBV19; J: TRBJ1-6; CDR3: CASSAGTQSSYNSPLHF
V: TRBV11-3; J: TRBJ1-1; CDR3: CASSTLAGARGTEAFF
V: TRBV2; J: TRBJ1-2; CDR3: CASSETRGTGYTF
V: TRBV4-3; J: TRBJ2-7; CDR3: CASSQAWRGSSYEQYF
V: TRBV7-9; J: TRBJ2-7; CDR3: CASSTFRDRGEQYF
V: TRBV2; J: TRBJ1-2; CDR3: CASSEAGRSGYTF
V: TRBV7-2; J: TRBJ2-7; CDR3: CASSLVDSYEQYF
V: TRBV5-5; J: TRBJ1-3; CDR3: CASRRGQGLGNTIYF
V: TRBV9; J: TRBJ2-1; CDR3: CASSVVGGRDNNEQFF
V: TRBV7-9; J: TRBJ2-7; CDR3: CASSLGPFYEQYF
V: TRBV5-1; J: TRBJ2-7; CDR3: CASSLRQGSYEQYF
V: TRBV7-2; J: TRBJ1-5; CDR3: CASSLAADRGGGQPQHF
V: TRBV28; J: TRBJ2-3; CDR3: CASSFHRNTQYF
V: TRBV9; J: TRBJ1-2; CDR3: CASTTQGNDYGYTF
V: TRBV11-2; J: TRBJ2-7; CDR3: CASSPRRESEQYF
V: TRBV5-1; J: TRBJ2-5; CDR3: CASSRLAGEETQYF
V: TRBV7-2; J: TRBJ2-1; CDR3: CASSLAWTSPGEQFF
V: TRBV5-1; J: TRBJ2-5; CDR3: CASSFGTSAITETQYF
V: TRBV5-4; J: TRBJ2-3; CDR3: CASSSGTSRSTDTQYF
V: TRBV10-3; J: TRBJ2-7; CDR3: CAITQGRDSYEQYF
V: TRBV3-1/TRBV3-2; J: TRBJ1-1; CDR3: CASSQWDRVNTEAFF
V: TRBV11-3; J: TRBJ2-3; CDR3: CASSSRKTGHTDTQYF
V: TRBV7-3; J: TRBJ1-2; CDR3: CASSPRGGQGTANYGYTF
V: TRBV9; J: TRBJ1-1; CDR3: CASSGTLNTEAFF
V: TRBV4-1; J: TRBJ1-5; CDR3: CASSQDRGSNQPQHF
V: TRBV27; J: TRBJ2-3; CDR3: CASGGTSRVGTDTQYF
V: TRBV28; J: TRBJ1-5; CDR3: CASSLPRQNNQPQHF
V: TRBV24-1; J: TRBJ2-7; CDR3: CATSDYDADPYEQYF
V: TRBV9; J: TRBJ2-1; CDR3: CASSVQQGGTEQFF
V: TRBV28; J: TRBJ1-2; CDR3: CASRPFTGGLGYTF
V: TRBV7-9; J: TRBJ1-1; CDR3: CASSLNHGAGGEAFF
V: TRBV4-1; J: TRBJ1-2; CDR3: CASRGVGNYGYTF
V: TRBV12-3/TRBV12-4; J: TRBJ2-1; CDR3: CASSLFGNEQFF
V: TRBV14; J: TRBJ2-7; CDR3: CASGLAGEQYF
V: TRBV6-1; J: TRBJ2-3; CDR3: CASSARGSSGGTDTQYF
V: TRBV25-1; J: TRBJ1-2; CDR3: CASSRTASFNYGYTF
V: TRBV6-1; J: TRBJ2-3; CDR3: CASSELGATDTQYF
V: TRBV30; J: TRBJ1-3; CDR3: CAWSVVATGNSGNTIYF
V: TRBV28; J: TRBJ2-3; CDR3: CASTGTDTQYF
V: TRBV7-2; J: TRBJ1-2; CDR3: CASSRTGGYGYTF
V: TRBV9; J: TRBJ1-5; CDR3: CASSVEGNGNQPQHF
V: TRBV5-6; J: TRBJ2-6; CDR3: CASSLQEISGANVLTF
V: TRBV6-2/TRBV6-3; J: TRBJ2-1; CDR3: CASSYSTLGQDTGDEQFF
V: TRBV6-6; J: TRBJ2-1; CDR3: CASSRGPGLVNEQFF
V: TRBV7-8; J: TRBJ2-6; CDR3: CASSYLQGAGANVLTF
V: TRBV2; J: TRBJ2-7; CDR3: CASDMDTSYEQYF
V: TRBV6-5; J: TRBJ1-1; CDR3: CASSFQVNTEAFF
V: TRBV18; J: TRBJ1-1; CDR3: CASSLGQGMRNTEAFF
V: TRBV14; J: TRBJ1-1; CDR3: CASSQDGDRAHTEAFF
V: TRBV11-2; J: TRBJ2-7; CDR3: CASSTRTSGSFEQYF
V: TRBV28; J: TRBJ1-2; CDR3: CASSSDRAYGYTF
V: TRBV3-1/TRBV3-2; J: TRBJ1-3; CDR3: CASSQAGNTIYF
V: TRBV29-1; J: TRBJ2-7; CDR3: CSVGQQESGGEQYF
V: TRBV28; J: TRBJ2-7; CDR3: CASSLSGDEQYF